These T cell receptor beta chains were read from a single sample in a study of shared clonotypes between healthy human individuals. Assay: immunoSEQ multiplex PCR; the TCRdb copy retains only in-frame clones and omits some. The sample gives about a million clones, roughly 77% of which show up once; 0.89% is in the top ten. The sample taken for sequencing was memory CD4+ T cells from PBMCs. The receptors originated from a man younger than 35 in good health. Some clones in this sample may be carry-over from other donors' samples. Each CDR3 is given without its conserved first and last residue.

>TRBV28|13|TRBJ1-5
ASTLGRLGNQPQH
>TRBV13|15|TRBJ2-5
ASSLGLLAGGPKTQY
>TRBV4-1|15|TRBJ2-4
ASSQDPPAGDKNIQY
>TRBV11-3|15|TRBJ2-3
ASSLVTRLASTDTQY
>TRBV5-1|14|TRBJ1-4
ASSFFPTGADEKLF
>TRBV14|13|TRBJ2-7
ASSDSGRAAYEQY
>TRBV11-2|13|TRBJ1-1
ASSPRGYVDTEAF
>TRBV5-1|12|TRBJ1-5
ASSFQGGNQPQH
>TRBV9|13|TRBJ2-5
ASSVSPQPQETQY
>TRBV5-6|14|TRBJ1-2
ASSPWRPGTFYGYT
>TRBV5-4|13|TRBJ2-5
ASSLGGSATGTQY
>TRBV5-1|13|TRBJ2-7
ASSLAAASSYEQY
>TRBV28|11|TRBJ1-1
ASSLLGMSVAF
>TRBV5-8|11|TRBJ2-1
ASTRRGNNEQF
>TRBV11-1|10|TRBJ2-4
ASSRDINIQY
>TRBV5-1|12|TRBJ2-5
ASSFGNREETQY
>TRBV15|13|TRBJ1-1
ATRTLDSGNTEAF
>TRBV11-2|14|TRBJ2-7
ASSPVSGRGSYEQY
>TRBV28|13|TRBJ1-2
ASSPSPGRDYGYT
>TRBV18|13|TRBJ2-5
ASSPYRDTKETQY
>TRBV7-2|9|TRBJ2-7
ASSPAREQY
>TRBV20-1|9|TRBJ2-1
SASAAWEQF
>TRBV5-1|13|TRBJ2-5
ASTWGQGGQETQY
>TRBV11-2|13|TRBJ2-2
ASSPTSLNTGELF
>TRBV2|10|TRBJ2-1
ASSGIYNEQF
>TRBV9|13|TRBJ1-3
ASSVVGQTGNTIY
>TRBV28|14|TRBJ1-2
ASSFFHPGQGYGYT
>TRBV29-1|13|TRBJ1-1
SGEGTGATNTEAF
>TRBV7-2|13|TRBJ2-3
ASSRYSGSTDTQY
>TRBV2|13|TRBJ2-3
ASSGLAGTADTQY
>TRBV18|12|TRBJ2-3
ASSPPRNTDTQY
>TRBV7-9|11|TRBJ1-1
ASSRTVNTEAF
>TRBV11-2|13|TRBJ2-1
ASSPRTGLNNEQF
>TRBV7-3|14|TRBJ2-1
ASSSAGTGPYNEQF
>TRBV6-5|13|TRBJ2-5
ASRPLLGLQETQY